Shown below are 32 T cell receptor beta chains from a single sample sequenced in a study of shared clonotypes between healthy human individuals. Profiling relied on immunoSEQ multiplex PCR, and the TCRdb table lists in-frame clones only, not all of them. The repertoire holds about 2.4 million clones, with over 85% as singletons. Sequenced input: naive CD4+ T cells from PBMCs. Indicated subset: CD45RA+ positively selected. Source of these receptors: a man in his late teens or twenties in good health. Some clones in this sample may be carry-over from other donors' samples.

On this clone: The same CDR3 can be traced to other DNA sequences in this sample. This chain links TRBV7-9 with TRBJ2-3, with TRBD1 matching over 11 bases. Germline CDR1 reads SEHNR; CDR2 reads FQNEAQ (reference sequence). CDR3 length equals 14 residues. The trim removed 5 bases at V and 6 bases at J, leaving 4 bases unmatched. The CDR3 loop is CASSPGQGADTQYF. The CDR3, as DNA: TGTGCCAGCAGCCCCGGACAGGGGGCTGATACGCAGTATTTT.

The chain recombines TRBV28 with TRBJ1-2; D is perhaps TRBD1 (5 bases). The CDR3 covers 17 residues. Germline lookup yields CDR1 MDHEN and CDR2 SYDVKM. V lost 3 bases to trimming and J lost 8 bases, with 25 bases between them. The CDR3 loop is CASSLPGGARVWKGYTF. DNA of the CDR3: TGTGCCAGCAGTTTGCCTGGCGGGGCCCGAGTGTGGAAGGGCTACACCTTC.

This clone was seen only once. This chain joins TRBV7-2 and TRBJ2-2; D unresolved. Trimming cost V 3 bases and J 4 bases, with 6 bases left between them. The CDR3 runs to 13 residues. The germline V gene encodes CDR1 SGHTA and CDR2 FQGNSA. As DNA, the CDR3 is TGTGCCAGCAGCTTCTTTGGCACCGGGGAGCTGTTTTTT. Amino acids: CASSFFGTGELFF.

This rearrangement joins TRBV5-4 to TRBJ2-7; perhaps TRBD2 as D (5 bases). CDR3 length equals 14 residues. Germline V gene lookup returns CDR1 SGHNT and CDR2 YYREEE (reference sequence). Deletions cut 5 bases from V and 2 bases from J, with 14 bases between. The CDR3 region is CASSRYSGAYEQYF. The CDR3 nucleotides read TGTGCCAGCAGTCGGTACAGCGGAGCCTACGAGCAGTACTTC.

The genes are TRBV18 and TRBJ1-2; TRBD1 might be the D (6 bases). With 0 bases removed from V and 4 bases from J, the gap between germline ends came to 18 bases. CDR3 length: 17 residues. The germline CDR1 and CDR2 sequences are KGHSH and LQKENI. CDR3 region: CASSPPSRTASSYGYTF. CDR3 DNA: TGTGCCAGCTCACCACCGAGCAGGACAGCCTCGAGCTATGGCTACACCTTC.

This chain links TRBV7-9 with TRBJ2-1, with 9 bases that match TRBD1. CDR1 SEHNR and CDR2 FQNEAQ come from the germline V gene (reference sequence). The CDR3 has 16 amino acids. Trimming at V came to 6 bases and at J to 0 bases, leaving 6 bases not matched to a gene. The CDR3 sequence is CASRPSQGASYNEQFF. In DNA form, the CDR3 reads TGTGCCAGCAGACCATCACAGGGGGCCTCCTACAATGAGCAGTTCTTC.

The chain has TRBV5-1 and TRBJ1-3; 8 nucleotides align to TRBD1. The V gene's germline CDR1 is SGHRS and CDR2 YFSETQ. Trimming removed 3 bases from V and 1 base from J; junction bases left unmatched: 6. The CDR3 runs to 16 residues. CDR3 sequence: CASSSGGAASGNTIYF. The CDR3 coding sequence is TGCGCCAGCAGCTCAGGGGGCGCCGCGTCTGGAAACACCATATATTTT.

As for this clone: Other DNA sequences in the same sample also yield this CDR3. The rearrangement joins TRBV5-1 to TRBJ2-5; D may be TRBD1 (6 bases). In germline, CDR1 is SGHRS, CDR2 YFSETQ. V dropped 0 bases and J dropped 3 bases, with 9 bases sitting between them. This CDR3 contains 14 residues. The CDR3 here is CASSLVAGEETQYF. The DNA for the CDR3 is TGCGCCAGCAGCTTGGTGGCAGGGGAAGAGACCCAGTACTTC.

The chain uses TRBV6-6 and TRBJ1-5; 10 nucleotides align to TRBD1. Germline lookup yields CDR1 MNHNY and CDR2 SVGAGI (reference sequence). The CDR3 has 13 amino acids. Trimming cost V 6 bases and J 8 bases; bases outside gene matches: 4. This chain's CDR3 is CASSGTGAEPQHF. DNA for the CDR3: TGTGCCAGCAGCGGGACAGGGGCAGAGCCCCAGCATTTT.

The V and J genes are TRBV2 and TRBJ2-5; 9 nucleotides line up with TRBD2. The CDR3 sequence is 15 residues long. Germline lookup yields CDR1 SNHLY and CDR2 FYNNEI. Germline trimming cut 6 bases from V and 2 bases from J; bases unmatched to any gene: 7. The CDR3 sequence: CASSRAGGKQETQYF. The CDR3 nucleotides read TGTGCCAGCAGCCGAGCGGGAGGAAAACAAGAGACCCAGTACTTC.

As concerns this clone: In the same sample, other DNA sequences code for this CDR3. V gene TRBV5-1 combines with J gene TRBJ2-1, with 12 bases lining up with TRBD2. The CDR3 runs to 16 residues. V gave up 1 base and J gave up 4 bases; unmatched junction bases: 3. Germline assignment: CDR1 SGHRS and CDR2 YFSETQ. The CDR3 DNA reads TGCGCCAGCAGCTTGCAACTAGCGGGAGGATACAATGAGCAGTTCTTC. It specifies CASSLQLAGGYNEQFF.

This clone was seen once. V gene TRBV23-1 combines with J gene TRBJ1-3, with D maybe TRBD1 (6 bases). TRBV23-1 is flagged as an ORF with uncertain function. The V and J ends lost 6 bases and 0 bases respectively, with 21 bases between them. The CDR3 loop spans 18 amino acids. Here the CDR3 DNA reads TGCGCCAGCAGCGAGGCTAACAAAGGGGGTAACTCTGGAAACACCATATATTTT. It yields the protein CASSEANKGGNSGNTIYF.

A remark on this clone: Other nucleotide sequences in the sample specify the same CDR3. The chain joins TRBV28 to TRBJ2-3, with 13 bases identical to TRBD2. The CDR3 length is 14 residues. Germline V gives CDR1 MDHEN, CDR2 SYDVKM. Trimming took 6 bases from V and 6 from J; bases not matched to a gene: 3. The CDR3 loop reads CASSPTSGRDTQYF. CDR3 nucleotide sequence: TGTGCCAGCAGCCCGACTAGCGGGAGGGATACGCAGTATTTT.

V and J are TRBV27 and TRBJ1-2; 8 nucleotides align to TRBD1. Trimming took 6 bases from V and 13 from J; bases not matched to a gene: 16. This CDR3 has 14 amino acids. Germline CDR1 and CDR2: MNHEY and SMNVEV (reference sequence). The CDR3 protein is CASRQTGQGAFATF. CDR3 DNA sequence: TGTGCCAGCAGACAAACAGGACAGGGCGCATTTGCCACCTTC.

To note about this clone: Different DNA sequences within this sample yield the same CDR3. The V and J genes are TRBV7-9 and TRBJ2-7; D is uncertain. This CDR3 has 12 amino acids. V was pared by 5 bases and J by 4 bases, with 9 bases between. Germline assignment: CDR1 SEHNR and CDR2 FQNEAQ (reference sequence). The CDR3 here is CASSPRQYEQYF. The CDR3 DNA sequence: TGTGCCAGCAGCCCCAGGCAGTACGAGCAGTACTTC.

The rearrangement uses TRBV15 and TRBJ2-6; D is undetermined. V was cut by 8 bases and J by 3 bases, with 11 bases left in between. The germline V gene encodes CDR1 LNHNV and CDR2 YYDKDF (reference sequence). The CDR3 is 14 residues long. The CDR3: CATGDFDGANVLTF. DNA of the CDR3: TGTGCCACCGGTGATTTCGATGGGGCCAACGTCCTGACTTTC.

The rearrangement uses TRBV1 and TRBJ2-5; the table assigns TRBD2, which was not confirmed against the DNA. The last part of the DNA fits TRBJ2-7 better; the J call may be wrong. TRBV1 represents a pseudogene. The CDR3 has 19 residues. The CDR3 bases are TGCACCAGCAGCCCCCCCACATTAGCGGGAGGGTGTCATGTCTACGAGCAGTACTTC. It encodes CTSSPPTLAGGCHVYEQYF.

J is TRBJ1-2 and V is TRBV7-2, with TRBD1 identical over 10 bases. CDR1 SGHTA and CDR2 FQGNSA come from the germline V gene. The CDR3 extends over 15 amino acids. Trimming cost V 5 bases and J 2 bases; bases outside gene matches: 5. CDR3 loop: CASSTRTGGNYGYTF. In nucleotides, the CDR3 is TGTGCCAGCAGCACCCGGACAGGGGGAAACTATGGCTACACCTTC.

The chain combines TRBV28 with TRBJ2-7; D is possibly TRBD1 or TRBD2 (5 bases each). The germline V and J ends were trimmed by 4 bases and 5 bases, with 15 bases remaining between them. This CDR3 contains 14 residues. Germline CDR1 is MDHEN and CDR2 is SYDVKM. The CDR3: CASSWGPRTDEQYF. The CDR3, as DNA: TGTGCCAGCAGTTGGGGACCACGAACCGACGAGCAGTACTTC. Full variable domain (outside the CDR3, taken from reference TRBV28 and TRBJ2-7): DVKVTQSSRYLVKRTGEKVFLECVQDMDHENMFWYRQDPGLGLRLIYFSYDVKMKEKGDIPEGYSVSREKKERFSLILESASTNQTSMYLCASSWGPRTDEQYFGPGTRLTVT.

The J gene is TRBJ1-1, the V gene TRBV4-3; tentative D call: TRBD1 (5 bases). The CDR3 loop spans 18 amino acids. Germline values: CDR1 LGHNA, CDR2 YSLEER. Trimming removed 1 base at V and 1 base at J, with 19 bases between. This chain's CDR3 is CASSQAINMRQGNTEAFF. Written as DNA, the CDR3 is TGCGCCAGCAGCCAAGCAATCAATATGAGGCAGGGGAACACTGAAGCTTTCTTT.

The rearrangement uses TRBV4-2 and TRBJ1-2, with no clear D. This CDR3 is 16 amino acids long. V lost 0 bases, J lost 4 bases, and 15 bases lay in between. Germline loops: CDR1 LGHNA, CDR2 YNFKEQ. The CDR3 nucleotides read TGTGCCAGCAGCCAAGACAGGTCAAGACGTTCCTATGGCTACACCTTC. Translation gives CASSQDRSRRSYGYTF.

The V gene is TRBV21-1, the J gene TRBJ2-7; TRBD2, as called in the table, went unchecked against the DNA. TRBV21-1 constitutes a pseudogene. The CDR3 length is 17 residues. CDR3 nucleotide sequence: TGTGCCAGCAGCAAAAGGATTAGCGGGCCAGCAGCCTACGAGCAGTACTTC. Its protein product is CASSKRISGPAAYEQYF.

V usage is TRBV6-5 and J usage is TRBJ1-3; D call uncertain. Trimming left V 7 bases short and J 3 bases short, with 16 bases between. The germline V gene encodes CDR1 MNHEY and CDR2 SVGAGI. This CDR3 is 15 amino acids long. This chain's CDR3 is CASTPGSLGGNTIYF. CDR3 nucleotides: TGTGCCAGCACCCCAGGCTCCCTAGGTGGAAACACCATATATTTT.

In DNA, the CDR3 is TGTGCCAGCAGCTTGGGATTGGGGGATCAGTACAACAAGCAGTTCTTC. Its protein is CASSLGLGDQYNKQFF. This sequence joins TRBV5-6 and TRBJ2-1, with D perhaps being TRBD1 or TRBD2 (5 bases each). V was pared by 0 bases and J by 11 bases, with 21 bases between. The CDR3 sequence is 16 residues long. CDR1 is SGHDT, CDR2 YYEEEE, per germline. Full variable domain (outside the CDR3, taken from reference TRBV5-6 and TRBJ2-1): DAGVTQSPTHLIKTRGQQVTLRCSPKSGHDTVSWYQQALGQGPQFIFQYYEEEERQRGNFPDRFSGHQFPNYSSELNVNALLLGDSALYLCASSLGLGDQYNKQFFGPGTRLTVL.

This chain uses TRBV5-6 with TRBJ2-6, with D perhaps TRBD1 (6 bases). V was trimmed by 2 bases and J by 2 bases, leaving 11 bases between them. Looked up from germline, CDR1 is SGHDT and CDR2 is YYEEEE. The CDR3 runs to 16 residues. The CDR3 spells CASSLKTGPGANVLTF. CDR3 DNA sequence: TGTGCCAGCAGCTTAAAGACAGGTCCTGGGGCCAACGTCCTGACTTTC.

This clone was counted a single time. The rearrangement links TRBV28 to TRBJ1-2, with 7 bases matching TRBD1. There are 12 residues in the CDR3. J gave up 7 bases and V 8 bases, and 7 bases lay outside the gene matches. Per germline, CDR1 MDHEN and CDR2 SYDVKM. In nucleotides, the CDR3 is TGTGCCAGCGACTCGGGGACAGCTGGCTACACCTTC. Protein: CASDSGTAGYTF.

The chain employs TRBV5-1 and TRBJ1-2; D is perhaps TRBD1 (6 bases). The CDR3 runs 13 residues. Germline V lookup: CDR1 SGHRS, CDR2 YFSETQ. V shed 2 bases and J shed 8 bases, with 13 bases lying between them. CDR3 residues: CASSLQGGRGYTF. CDR3 in DNA: TGCGCCAGCAGCTTACAGGGAGGTAGAGGCTACACCTTC.

The chain combines TRBV2 with TRBJ1-1, with TRBD1 as a possible D gene (5 bases). Per germline, CDR1 SNHLY and CDR2 FYNNEI. The CDR3 is made up of 16 amino acids. Trimming removed 5 bases at V and 5 bases at J, with 21 bases between. The CDR3 DNA is TGTGCCAGCAGTAGGACCCAGGGACGAGTGGGGACTGAAGCTTTCTTT. Protein product: CASSRTQGRVGTEAFF.

The V call is TRBV19, the J call TRBJ2-3; D gene ambiguous. Per germline, CDR1 LNHDA and CDR2 SQIVND (reference sequence). This CDR3 contains 14 residues. V was pared by 5 bases and J by 4 bases, with 13 bases between. The CDR3 is CASSPRTPSDTQYF. Written as DNA, the CDR3 is TGTGCCAGTAGTCCTAGGACCCCGTCAGATACGCAGTATTTT.

The DNA for the CDR3 is TGCGCCAGCGGCCGGACGATGGAAGCTTTCTTT. Translated, it gives CASGRTMEAFF. The chain combines TRBV23-1 with TRBJ1-1; D remains unclear. TRBV23-1 is designated an ORF whose function remains uncertain. The CDR3 spans 11 residues. V shed 8 bases and J shed 8 bases, with 12 bases lying between them.

The V call is TRBV27, the J call TRBJ2-2, with TRBD2 as a possible D gene (5 bases). The CDR3 is made up of 16 amino acids. V was clipped by 5 bases and J by 4 bases, with 17 bases between them. Germline V gene lookup returns CDR1 MNHEY and CDR2 SMNVEV (reference sequence). CDR3 in DNA: TGTGCCAGCAGTCCGTCCCTTCCCGGAGGCACCGGGGAGCTGTTTTTT. Translation gives CASSPSLPGGTGELFF.

In its sample, this clone was seen a few times. The rearrangement joins TRBV7-3 to TRBJ2-1; maybe TRBD2 (5 bases). The CDR3 covers 16 residues. V was clipped by 4 bases and J by 0 bases, with 13 bases between them. Germline V gene sequence: CDR1 SGHTA, CDR2 FQGTGA. CDR3 region: CASSSLGQSSYNEQFF. The CDR3 DNA reads as TGTGCCAGCAGCTCACTAGGCCAGAGCTCCTACAATGAGCAGTTCTTC.